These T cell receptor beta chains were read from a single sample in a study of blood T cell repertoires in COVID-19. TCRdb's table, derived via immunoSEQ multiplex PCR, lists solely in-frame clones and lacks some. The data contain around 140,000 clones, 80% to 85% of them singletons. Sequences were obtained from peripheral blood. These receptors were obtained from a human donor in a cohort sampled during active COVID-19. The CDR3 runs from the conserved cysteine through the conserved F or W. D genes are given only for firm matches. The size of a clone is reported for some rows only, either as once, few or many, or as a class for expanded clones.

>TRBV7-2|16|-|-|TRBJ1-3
CASSFHARGSGNTIYF
TGTGCCAGCAGCTTTCACGCCAGAGGCTCTGGAAACACCATATATTTT
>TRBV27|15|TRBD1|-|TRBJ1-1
CASSLLGTGDTEAFF
TGTGCCAGCAGTTTACTCGGGACAGGGGACACTGAAGCTTTCTTT
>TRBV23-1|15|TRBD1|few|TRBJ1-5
CASSQPGGSNQPQHF
TGCGCCAGCAGTCAGCCAGGGGGTAGCAATCAGCCCCAGCATTTT
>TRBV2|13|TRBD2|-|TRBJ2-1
CASSEGTSREQFF
TGTGCCAGCAGTGAGGGGACTAGCCGTGAGCAGTTCTTC
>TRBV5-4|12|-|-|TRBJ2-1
CASSSYYNEQFF
TGTGCCAGCAGCTCCTACTACAATGAGCAGTTCTTC
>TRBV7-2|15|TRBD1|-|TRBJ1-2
CASSLGGQGNYGYTF
TGTGCCAGCAGCTTAGGGGGACAGGGTAACTATGGCTACACCTTC
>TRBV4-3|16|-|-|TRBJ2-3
CASSQRGTDQGDTQYF
TGCGCCAGCAGCCAAAGAGGGACGGATCAGGGGGATACGCAGTATTTT
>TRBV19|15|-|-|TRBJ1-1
CASSMGGVMNTEAFF
TGTGCCAGTAGTATGGGCGGGGTTATGAACACTGAAGCTTTCTTT
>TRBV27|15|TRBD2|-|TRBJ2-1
CASSLSILAGNEQFF
TGTGCCAGCAGTTTGTCGATACTAGCGGGGAATGAGCAGTTCTTC
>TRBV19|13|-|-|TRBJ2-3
CASSIRVQDTQYF
TGTGCCAGTAGTATCAGGGTTCAAGATACGCAGTATTTT
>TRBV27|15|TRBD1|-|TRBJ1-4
CASSSWTGGNEKLFF
TGTGCCAGCAGTTCTTGGACAGGGGGAAATGAAAAACTGTTTTTT
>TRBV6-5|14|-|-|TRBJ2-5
CASSYDTVQETQYF
TGTGCCAGCAGTTACGACACCGTCCAAGAGACCCAGTACTTC
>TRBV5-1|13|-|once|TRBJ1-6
CASSLALDSPLHF
TGCGCCAGCAGCTTGGCCCTCGATTCACCCCTCCACTTT